This T cell receptor (beta chain) stems from a study of cytomegalovirus exposure and HLA in healthy donors. Study-level results: In a later analysis, TCR association rates varied by HLA locus: DRB1 most, HLA-C fewest.

CDR1 MNHEY and CDR2 SMNVEV come from the germline V gene (reference sequence). J gave up 6 bases and V 10 bases, and 4 bases lay outside the gene matches. The CDR3 runs 13 residues. In regard to this clone: Its antigen is undetermined.

13 Jbeta primers and 60 Vbeta primers were used for the PCR. The protocol was immunoSEQ multiplex PCR, while the TCRdb copy is restricted to in-frame clones and leaves out a portion. This sample has about 190,000 clones; over 70% occur once, and the top ten carry around 4%. This chain links TRBV27 with TRBJ1-6, with TRBD1 matching over 9 bases. The sequenced sample consisted of PBMCs. The clonotype comes from a man aged 50-60 years in good health and CMV-seronegative. The CDR3 bases are TGTGCCACTATGGGACAGGGTAATTCACCCCTCCACTTT. Residues: CATMGQGNSPLHF.